This T cell receptor beta chain emerged from a study of shared clonotypes between healthy human individuals. Assay used: immunoSEQ multiplex PCR; TCRdb lists only in-frame clones, some missing. Found here are around 1.6 million clones, 98% of them singletons; the top ten hold about 0.42%. V lost 3 bases to trimming and J lost 4 bases; unmatched junction nucleotides: 1. Per germline, CDR1 LNHNV and CDR2 YYDKDF (reference sequence). The CDR3 covers 15 residues. This TCR was recovered from a man aged 25-45 years in good health. This sequence joins TRBV15 and TRBJ2-3; 13 bases line up with TRBD2. The sample consisted of naive CD4+ T cells sorted from blood. Subset given: CD45RA+ positively selected. CDR3 loop: CATSRGLAGSDTQYF. The CDR3 coding sequence is TGTGCCACCAGCAGGGGACTAGCGGGGTCAGATACGCAGTATTTT.